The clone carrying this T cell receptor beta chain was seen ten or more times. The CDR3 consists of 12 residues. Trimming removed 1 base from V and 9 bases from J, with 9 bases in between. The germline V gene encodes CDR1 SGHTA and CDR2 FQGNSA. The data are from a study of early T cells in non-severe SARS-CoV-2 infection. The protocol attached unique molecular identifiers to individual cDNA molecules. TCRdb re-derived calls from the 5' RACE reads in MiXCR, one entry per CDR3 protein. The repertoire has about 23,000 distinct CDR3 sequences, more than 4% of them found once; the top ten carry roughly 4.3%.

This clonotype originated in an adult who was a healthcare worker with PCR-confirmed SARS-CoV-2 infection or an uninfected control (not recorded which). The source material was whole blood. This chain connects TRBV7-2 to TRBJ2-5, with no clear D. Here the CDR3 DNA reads TGTGCCAGCAGCTTAGAACGAATTTCCCAGTACTTC. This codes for CASSLERISQYF. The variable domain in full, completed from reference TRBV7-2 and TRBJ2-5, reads GAGVSQSPSNKVTEKGKDVELRCDPISGHTALYWYRQSLGQGLEFLIYFQGNSAPDKSGLPSDRFSAERTGGSVSTLTIQRTQQEDSAVYLCASSLERISQYFGPGTRLLVL.